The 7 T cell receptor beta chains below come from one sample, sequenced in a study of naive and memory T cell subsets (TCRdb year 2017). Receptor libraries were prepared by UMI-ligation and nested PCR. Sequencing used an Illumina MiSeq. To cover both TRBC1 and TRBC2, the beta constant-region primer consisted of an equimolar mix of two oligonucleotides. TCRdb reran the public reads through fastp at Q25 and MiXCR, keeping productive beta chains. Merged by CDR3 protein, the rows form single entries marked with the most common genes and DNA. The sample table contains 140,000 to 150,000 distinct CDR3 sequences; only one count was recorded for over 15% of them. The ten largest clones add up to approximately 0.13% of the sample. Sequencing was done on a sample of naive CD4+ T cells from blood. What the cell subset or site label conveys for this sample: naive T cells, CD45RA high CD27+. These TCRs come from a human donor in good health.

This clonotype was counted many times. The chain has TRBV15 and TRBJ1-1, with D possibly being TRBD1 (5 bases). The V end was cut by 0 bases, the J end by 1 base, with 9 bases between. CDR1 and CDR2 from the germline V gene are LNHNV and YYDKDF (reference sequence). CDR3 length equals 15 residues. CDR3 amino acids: CATSRDSGTNTEAFF. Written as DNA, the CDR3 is TGTGCCACCAGCAGAGATTCGGGGACGAACACTGAAGCTTTCTTT.

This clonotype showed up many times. This CDR3 reads CSARVRVYEQYF. In DNA, the CDR3 is TGCAGTGCTAGAGTTCGGGTTTACGAGCAGTACTTC. The chain has TRBV20-1 and TRBJ2-7; no clear D. V dropped 1 base and J dropped 4 bases, with 8 bases sitting between them. Germline V gene lookup returns CDR1 DFQATT and CDR2 SNEGSKA (reference sequence). The CDR3 has 12 amino acids.

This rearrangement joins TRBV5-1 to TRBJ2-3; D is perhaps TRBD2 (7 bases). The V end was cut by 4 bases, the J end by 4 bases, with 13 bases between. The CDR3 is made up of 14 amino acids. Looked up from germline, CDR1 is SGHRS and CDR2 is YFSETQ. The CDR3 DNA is TGCGCCAGCAGCCCCAGAGGGGGGGCAGATACGCAGTATTTT. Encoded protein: CASSPRGGADTQYF. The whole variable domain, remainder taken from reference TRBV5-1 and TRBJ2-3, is KAGVTQTPRYLIKTRGQQVTLSCSPISGHRSVSWYQQTPGQGLQFLFEYFSETQRNKGNFPGRFSGRQFSNSRSEMNVSTLELGDSALYLCASSPRGGADTQYFGPGTRLTVL.

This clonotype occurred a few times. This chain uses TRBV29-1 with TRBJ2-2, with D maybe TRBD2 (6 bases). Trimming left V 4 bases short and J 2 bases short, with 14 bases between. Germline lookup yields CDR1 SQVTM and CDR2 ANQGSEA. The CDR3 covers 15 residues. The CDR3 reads CSVAPIGGNTGELFF. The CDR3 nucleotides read TGCAGCGTTGCCCCTATCGGGGGAAACACCGGGGAGCTGTTTTTT.

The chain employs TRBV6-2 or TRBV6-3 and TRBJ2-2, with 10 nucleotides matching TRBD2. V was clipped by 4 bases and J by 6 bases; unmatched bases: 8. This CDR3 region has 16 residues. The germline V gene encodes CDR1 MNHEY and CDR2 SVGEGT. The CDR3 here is CASSSPLSGRAGELFF. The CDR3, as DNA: TGTGCCAGCAGTTCGCCGCTGAGCGGGAGGGCCGGGGAGCTGTTTTTT.

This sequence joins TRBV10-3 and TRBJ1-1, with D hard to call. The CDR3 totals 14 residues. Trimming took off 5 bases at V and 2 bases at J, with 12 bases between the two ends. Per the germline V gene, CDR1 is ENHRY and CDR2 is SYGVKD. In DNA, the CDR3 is TGTGCCATCAGTCTAGGATTGGGTAACACTGAAGCTTTCTTT. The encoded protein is CAISLGLGNTEAFF.

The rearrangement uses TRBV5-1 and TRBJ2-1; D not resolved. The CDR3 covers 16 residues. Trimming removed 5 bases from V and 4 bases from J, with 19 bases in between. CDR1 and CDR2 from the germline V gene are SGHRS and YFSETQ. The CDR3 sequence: CASRVQSLSTYNEQFF. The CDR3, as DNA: TGCGCCAGCAGGGTCCAATCACTTTCTACTTACAATGAGCAGTTCTTC.